This T cell receptor beta chain was profiled in a study of blood T cell repertoires in COVID-19. Study information: The United States, Italy and Spain provided the acute and convalescent COVID-19 samples. PBMCs, B-cell-depleted T cells, or T cells provided the cDNA or gDNA that made up the material.

Seattle enrolled patients during active infection and tracked them longitudinally. Source study methods: Counts of nucleated cells, estimated from reference gene primer amplification, were obtained. The assay was immunoSEQ multiplex PCR, and TCRdb's table has in-frame clones only and misses some. V, J and clone size derive from that table, while D and trimming were established from the DNA sequence. The table lists approximately 350,000 clones, roughly 90% of them singletons. The V gene lost 6 bases and the J gene lost 10 bases, with 13 bases spanning the gap. This CDR3 is built from 13 residues. Germline lookup yields CDR1 MNHEY and CDR2 SVGAGI.

The sequencing sample was made of peripheral blood. The sequence was collected from a woman aged 25 to 39 with COVID-19, enrolled during active disease. The V and J genes are TRBV6-5 and TRBJ1-6; D is undetermined. This CDR3 is CASSRAESSPLHF. Here the CDR3 DNA reads TGTGCCAGCAGCCGCGCCGAATCGTCACCCCTCCACTTT.